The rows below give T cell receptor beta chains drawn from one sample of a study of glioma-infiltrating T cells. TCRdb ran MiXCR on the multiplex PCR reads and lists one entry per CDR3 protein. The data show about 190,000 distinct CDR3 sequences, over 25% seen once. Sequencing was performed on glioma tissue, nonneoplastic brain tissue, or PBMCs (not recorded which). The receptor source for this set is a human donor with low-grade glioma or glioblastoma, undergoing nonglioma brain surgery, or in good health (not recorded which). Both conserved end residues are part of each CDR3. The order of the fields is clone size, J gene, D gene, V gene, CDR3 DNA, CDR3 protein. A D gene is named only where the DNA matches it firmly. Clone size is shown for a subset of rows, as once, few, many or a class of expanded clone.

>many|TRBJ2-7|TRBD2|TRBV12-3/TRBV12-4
TGTGCCAGCAGTTCCGGGACTAGCGTATTCGAGCAGTACTTC
CASSSGTSVFEQYF
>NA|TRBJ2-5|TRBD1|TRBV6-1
TGTGCCAGCAGTCTCCGGGACAGGGACGAGACCCAGTACTTC
CASSLRDRDETQYF
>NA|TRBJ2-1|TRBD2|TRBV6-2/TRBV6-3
TGTGCCAGCAGTTACCTGACTAGCGGGAGTAGTGAGCAGTTCTTC
CASSYLTSGSSEQFF
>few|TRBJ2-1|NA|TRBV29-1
TGCAGCGGCCGATTATACAATGAGCAGTTCTTC
CSGRLYNEQFF
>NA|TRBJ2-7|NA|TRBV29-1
TGCAGCGTTGAAGCGAGCTCCTACGAGCAGTACTTC
CSVEASSYEQYF
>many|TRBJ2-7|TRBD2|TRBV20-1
TGCAGTGCTAGAGCCGGGACTAGTATCTACGAGCAGTACTTC
CSARAGTSIYEQYF
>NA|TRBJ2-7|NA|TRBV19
TGTGCCAGTATTATACAGGGATCTGGCGAGCAGTACTTC
CASIIQGSGEQYF
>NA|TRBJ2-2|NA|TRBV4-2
TGTGCCAGCAGCCAAGTACAGGGTTACACCGGGGAGCTGTTTTTT
CASSQVQGYTGELFF
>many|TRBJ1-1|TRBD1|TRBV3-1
TGTGCCAGCAGCCAAGGTCAGGGGGTTCACACTGAAGCTTTCTTT
CASSQGQGVHTEAFF
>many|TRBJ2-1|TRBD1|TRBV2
TGTGCCAGCAGTCCGTGGACAGGGGGGTCCTACAATGAGCAGTTCTTC
CASSPWTGGSYNEQFF
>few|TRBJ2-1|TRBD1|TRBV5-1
TGCGCCAGCAGCTTAGGACAGGGCGTGAAAAATGAGCAGTTCTTC
CASSLGQGVKNEQFF
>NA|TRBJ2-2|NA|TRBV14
TGTGCCAGCAGCCAAGACATGAACACCGGGGAGCTGTTTTTT
CASSQDMNTGELFF
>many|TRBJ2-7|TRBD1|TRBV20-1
TGCAGTGCTAGGGCCCGACAGGGGGCCTACGAGCAGTACTTC
CSARARQGAYEQYF
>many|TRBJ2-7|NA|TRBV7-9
TGTGCCAGCAGCTATAGTTCAGCCACCGAGCAGTACTTC
CASSYSSATEQYF
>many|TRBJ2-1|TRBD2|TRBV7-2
TGTGCCAGCAGCCTCGGACTAGCGAGATACAATGAGCAGTTCTTC
CASSLGLARYNEQFF
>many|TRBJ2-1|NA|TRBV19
TGTGCCAGTAGTATGGTTGAGGAGCAGTTCTTC
CASSMVEEQFF
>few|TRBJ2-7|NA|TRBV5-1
TGCGCCAGCAGCTACCCCGACAGGAATGACGAGCAGTACTTC
CASSYPDRNDEQYF
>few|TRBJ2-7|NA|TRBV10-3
TGTACCATCAGTCCTGAAAGGGGTTACGAGCAGTACTTC
CTISPERGYEQYF
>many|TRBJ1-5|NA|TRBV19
TGTGCCAGTAGTATGTCCCGCCAGGGGTACCAGCATTTT
CASSMSRQGYQHF
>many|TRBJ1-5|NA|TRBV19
TGTGCCAGTAGTATCGGTTCTCAGCCCCAGCATTTT
CASSIGSQPQHF
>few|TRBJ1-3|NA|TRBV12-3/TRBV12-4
TGTGCCAGCAGTTCACATGAAAACACCATATATTTT
CASSSHENTIYF
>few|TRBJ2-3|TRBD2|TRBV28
TGTGCCAGCAGTAGTAATTTCCGGACTAGCGGGAAAGACGGAGCAGATACGCAGTATTTT
CASSSNFRTSGKDGADTQYF
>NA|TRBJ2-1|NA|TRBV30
TGTGCCTGGAGTAGGGTAATGGAGCAGTTCTTC
CAWSRVMEQFF
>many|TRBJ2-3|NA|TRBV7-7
TGTGCCAGCTCACGGGGCAGGACAGATACGCAGTATTTT
CASSRGRTDTQYF
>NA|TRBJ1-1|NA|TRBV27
TGTGCCCTCCTTTTAACTCCAGGAGGAGCAGGCATCGTCGCTGAAGCTTTCTTT
CALLLTPGGAGIVAEAFF
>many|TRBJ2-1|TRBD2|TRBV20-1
TGCAGTGGGTCAGGACTAGCAAACAATGAGCAGTTCTTC
CSGSGLANNEQFF
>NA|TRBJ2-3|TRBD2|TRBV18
TGTGCCAGCTCACCAGCGGGGACTAGCGGGAGAGGAGATACGCAGTATTTT
CASSPAGTSGRGDTQYF
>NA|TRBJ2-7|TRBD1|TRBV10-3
TGTGCCATCAGTGAGTCCGGCGGGACAGGGGGCAGGTACGAGCAGTACTTC
CAISESGGTGGRYEQYF
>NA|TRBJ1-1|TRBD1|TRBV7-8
TGTGCCAGCAGCCTGGACAGGGGGACGAACACTGAAGCTTTCTTT
CASSLDRGTNTEAFF
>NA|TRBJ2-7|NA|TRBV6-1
TGTGCCAGCACCATAGCGGAATGGGCAACGATGGAGCAGTACTTC
CASTIAEWATMEQYF
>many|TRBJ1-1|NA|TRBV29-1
TGCAGCGTTCGTGGGGGGGCGTCCACTGAAGCTTTCTTT
CSVRGGASTEAFF
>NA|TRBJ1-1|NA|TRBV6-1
TGTGCCAGTATCTCCGGCGGGGGCCTTGAGGGCCCTGAAGCTTTCTTT
CASISGGGLEGPEAFF
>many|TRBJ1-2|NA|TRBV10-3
TGTGCCATCAGTGAGTCGCGGGAAGACAACTATGGCTACACCTTC
CAISESREDNYGYTF
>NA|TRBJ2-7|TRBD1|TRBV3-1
TGTGCCAGCAGCTTGACAGGGTTGCCCTACGAGCAGTACTTC
CASSLTGLPYEQYF
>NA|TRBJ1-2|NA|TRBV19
TGTGCCAGTAGTATTGGCGCGATTCCCTCTGGCTACACCTTC
CASSIGAIPSGYTF
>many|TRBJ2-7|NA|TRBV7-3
TGTGCCAGCAGCGTACAGGACTCCTACGAGCAGTACTTC
CASSVQDSYEQYF
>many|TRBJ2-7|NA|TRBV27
TGTGCCAGCAGTCTGTCAGGACACCAAATCTACGAGCAGTACTTC
CASSLSGHQIYEQYF
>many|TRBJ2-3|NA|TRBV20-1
TGCAGTGTCCTTTCTAGCACAGATACGCAGTATTTT
CSVLSSTDTQYF
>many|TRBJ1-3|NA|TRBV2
TGTGCCAGCAGTGAGTCCCCCATCTTCGCTGGAAACACCATATATTTT
CASSESPIFAGNTIYF
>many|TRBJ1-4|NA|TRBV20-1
TGCAGTGCTCCATCATCCGGGTTTGCAACTAATGAAAAACTGTTTTTT
CSAPSSGFATNEKLFF
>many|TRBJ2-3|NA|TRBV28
TGTGCCAGCAGTTGGGGTGGGACATACACAGATACGCAGTATTTT
CASSWGGTYTDTQYF
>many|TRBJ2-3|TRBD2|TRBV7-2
TGTGCCAGCAAGAGCAGCGGGGGGGCAGATACGCAGTATTTT
CASKSSGGADTQYF
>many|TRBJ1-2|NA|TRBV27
TGTGCCAGCCGGCCAACAGGGTCTAACTATGGCTACACCTTC
CASRPTGSNYGYTF